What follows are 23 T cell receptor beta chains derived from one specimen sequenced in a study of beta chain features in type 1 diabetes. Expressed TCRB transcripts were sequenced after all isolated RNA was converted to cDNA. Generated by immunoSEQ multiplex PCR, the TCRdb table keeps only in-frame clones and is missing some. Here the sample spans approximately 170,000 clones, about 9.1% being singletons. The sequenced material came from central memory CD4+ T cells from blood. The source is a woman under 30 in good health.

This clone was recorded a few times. The CDR3 reads CASSLEGGSPLHF. The CDR3 nucleotides read TGCGCCAGCAGCTTGGAAGGGGGTTCACCCCTCCACTTT. The chain couples TRBV5-1 to TRBJ1-6, with D possibly matching TRBD1 (6 bases). Germline CDR1 reads SGHRS; CDR2 reads YFSETQ. This CDR3 comprises 13 residues. Trimming stripped 0 bases from V and 9 bases from J, with 7 bases between.

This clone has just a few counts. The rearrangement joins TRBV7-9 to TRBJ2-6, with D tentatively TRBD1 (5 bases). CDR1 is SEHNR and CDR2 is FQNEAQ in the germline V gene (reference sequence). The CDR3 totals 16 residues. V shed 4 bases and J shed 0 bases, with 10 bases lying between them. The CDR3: CASSSGQNSGANVLTF. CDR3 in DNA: TGTGCCAGCAGCTCCGGACAAAACTCTGGGGCCAACGTCCTGACTTTC.

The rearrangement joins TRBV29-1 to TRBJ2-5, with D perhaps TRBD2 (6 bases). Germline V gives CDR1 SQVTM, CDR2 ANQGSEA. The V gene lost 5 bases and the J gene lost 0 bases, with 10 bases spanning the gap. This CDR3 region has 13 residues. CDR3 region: CSVFGGDQETQYF. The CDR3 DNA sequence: TGCAGCGTTTTCGGCGGGGACCAAGAGACCCAGTACTTC. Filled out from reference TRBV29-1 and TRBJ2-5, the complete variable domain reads SAVISQKPSRDICQRGTSLTIQCQVDSQVTMMFWYRQQPGQSLTLIATANQGSEATYESGFVIDKFPISRPNLTFSTLTVSNMSPEDSSIYLCSVFGGDQETQYFGPGTRLLVL.

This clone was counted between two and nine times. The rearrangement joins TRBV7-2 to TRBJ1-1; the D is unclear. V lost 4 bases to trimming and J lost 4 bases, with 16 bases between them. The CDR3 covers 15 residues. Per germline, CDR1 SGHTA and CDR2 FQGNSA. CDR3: CASSYGLGRGTEAFF. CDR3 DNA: TGTGCCAGCAGCTACGGACTTGGACGGGGCACTGAAGCTTTCTTT.

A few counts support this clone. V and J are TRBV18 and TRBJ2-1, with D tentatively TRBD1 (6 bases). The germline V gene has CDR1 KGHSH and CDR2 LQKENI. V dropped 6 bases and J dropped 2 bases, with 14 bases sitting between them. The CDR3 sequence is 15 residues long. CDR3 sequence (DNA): TGTGCCAGCTCGTTAAACAGGGAACCCTACAATGAGCAGTTCTTC. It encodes CASSLNREPYNEQFF.

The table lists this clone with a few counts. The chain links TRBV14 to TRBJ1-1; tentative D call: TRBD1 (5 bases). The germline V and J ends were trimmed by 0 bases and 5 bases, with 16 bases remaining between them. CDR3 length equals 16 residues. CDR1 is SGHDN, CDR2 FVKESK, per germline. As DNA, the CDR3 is TGTGCCAGCAGCCAAGAGTATGGGAGGGGAAGGACTGAAGCTTTCTTT. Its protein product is CASSQEYGRGRTEAFF.

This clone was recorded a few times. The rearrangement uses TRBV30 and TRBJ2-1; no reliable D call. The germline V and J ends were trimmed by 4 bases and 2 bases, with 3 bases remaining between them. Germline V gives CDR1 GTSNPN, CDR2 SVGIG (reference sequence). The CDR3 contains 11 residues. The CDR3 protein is CAWTAYNEQFF. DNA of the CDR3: TGTGCCTGGACGGCCTACAATGAGCAGTTCTTC.

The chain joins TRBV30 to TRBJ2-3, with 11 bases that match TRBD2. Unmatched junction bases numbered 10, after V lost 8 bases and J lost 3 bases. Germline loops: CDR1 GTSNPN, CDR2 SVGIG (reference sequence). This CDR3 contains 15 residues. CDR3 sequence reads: CAGAHSGGATDTQYF. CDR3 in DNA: TGTGCCGGAGCCCATAGCGGGGGGGCGACAGATACGCAGTATTTT. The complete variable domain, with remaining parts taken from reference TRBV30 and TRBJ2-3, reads SQTIHQWPATLVQPVGSPLSLECTVEGTSNPNLYWYRQAAGRGLQLLFYSVGIGQISSEVPQNLSASRPQDRQFILSSKKLLLSDSGFYLCAGAHSGGATDTQYFGPGTRLTVL.

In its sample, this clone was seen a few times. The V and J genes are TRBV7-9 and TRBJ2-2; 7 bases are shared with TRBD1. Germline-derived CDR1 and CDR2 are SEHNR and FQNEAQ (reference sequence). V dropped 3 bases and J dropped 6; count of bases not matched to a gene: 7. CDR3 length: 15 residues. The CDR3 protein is CASSFTGAPAGELFF. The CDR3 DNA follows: TGTGCCAGCAGCTTTACAGGGGCCCCGGCCGGGGAGCTGTTTTTT.

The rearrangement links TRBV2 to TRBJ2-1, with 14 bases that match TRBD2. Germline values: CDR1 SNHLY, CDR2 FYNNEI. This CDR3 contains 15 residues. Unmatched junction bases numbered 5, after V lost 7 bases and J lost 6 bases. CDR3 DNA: TGTGCCAGCACCGAGGGGACTAGCGGGGGCAATGAGCAGTTCTTC. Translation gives CASTEGTSGGNEQFF.

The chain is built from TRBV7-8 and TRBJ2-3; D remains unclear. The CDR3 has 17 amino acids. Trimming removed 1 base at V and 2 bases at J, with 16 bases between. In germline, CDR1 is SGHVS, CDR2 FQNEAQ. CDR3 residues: CASSLEPISNPTDTQYF. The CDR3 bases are TGTGCCAGCAGCTTAGAGCCGATCTCCAATCCCACAGATACGCAGTATTTT.

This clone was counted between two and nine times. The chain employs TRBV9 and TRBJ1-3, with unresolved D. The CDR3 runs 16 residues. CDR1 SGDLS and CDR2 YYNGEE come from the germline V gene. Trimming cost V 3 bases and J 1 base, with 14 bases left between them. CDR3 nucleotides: TGTGCCAGCAGCGCTGCCGTCGGGGAGTCTGGAAACACCATATATTTT. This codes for CASSAAVGESGNTIYF.

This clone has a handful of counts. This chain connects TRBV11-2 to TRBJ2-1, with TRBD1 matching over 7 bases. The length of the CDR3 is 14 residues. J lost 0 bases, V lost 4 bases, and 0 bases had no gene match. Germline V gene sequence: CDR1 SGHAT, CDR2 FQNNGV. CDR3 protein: CASSWDSSYNEQFF. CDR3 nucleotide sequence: TGTGCCAGCAGCTGGGACAGCTCCTACAATGAGCAGTTCTTC.

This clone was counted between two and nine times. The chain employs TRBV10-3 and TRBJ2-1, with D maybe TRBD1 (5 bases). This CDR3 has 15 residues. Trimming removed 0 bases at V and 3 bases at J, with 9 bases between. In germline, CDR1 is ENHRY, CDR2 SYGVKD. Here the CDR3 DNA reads TGTGCCATCAGTGAGTCAGGGGTCCGCTACAATGAGCAGTTCTTC. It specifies CAISESGVRYNEQFF.

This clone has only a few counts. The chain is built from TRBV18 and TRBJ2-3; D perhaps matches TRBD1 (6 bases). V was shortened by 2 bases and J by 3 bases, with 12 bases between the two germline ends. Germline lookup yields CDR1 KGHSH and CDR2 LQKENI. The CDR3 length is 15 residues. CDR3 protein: CASSPRAGVTDTQYF. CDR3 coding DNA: TGTGCCAGCTCACCAAGGGCAGGGGTAACAGATACGCAGTATTTT.

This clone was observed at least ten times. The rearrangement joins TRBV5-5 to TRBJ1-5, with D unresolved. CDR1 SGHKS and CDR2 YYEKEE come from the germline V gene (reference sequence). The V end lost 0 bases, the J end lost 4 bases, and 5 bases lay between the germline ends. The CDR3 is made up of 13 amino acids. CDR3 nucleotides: TGTGCCAGCAGCTTGGACGGGAATCAGCCCCAGCATTTT. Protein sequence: CASSLDGNQPQHF.

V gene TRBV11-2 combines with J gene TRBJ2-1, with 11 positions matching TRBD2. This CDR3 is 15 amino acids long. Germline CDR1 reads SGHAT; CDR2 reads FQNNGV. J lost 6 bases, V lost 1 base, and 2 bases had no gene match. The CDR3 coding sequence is TGTGCCAGCAGCTTAGGGGGACTAGCGGCCAATGAGCAGTTCTTC. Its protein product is CASSLGGLAANEQFF.

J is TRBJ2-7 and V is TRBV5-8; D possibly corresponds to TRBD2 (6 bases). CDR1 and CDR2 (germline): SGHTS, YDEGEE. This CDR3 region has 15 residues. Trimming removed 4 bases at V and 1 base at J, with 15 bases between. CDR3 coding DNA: TGTGCCAGCAGCCGGGACTCAGGGACTTCCTACGAGCAGTACTTC. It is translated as CASSRDSGTSYEQYF.

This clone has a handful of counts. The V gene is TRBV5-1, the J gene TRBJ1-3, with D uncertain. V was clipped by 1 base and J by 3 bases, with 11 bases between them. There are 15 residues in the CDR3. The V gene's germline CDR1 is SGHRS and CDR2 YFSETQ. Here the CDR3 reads CASSLLQGGGNTIYF. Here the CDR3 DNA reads TGCGCCAGCAGCTTGCTCCAAGGCGGTGGAAACACCATATATTTT.

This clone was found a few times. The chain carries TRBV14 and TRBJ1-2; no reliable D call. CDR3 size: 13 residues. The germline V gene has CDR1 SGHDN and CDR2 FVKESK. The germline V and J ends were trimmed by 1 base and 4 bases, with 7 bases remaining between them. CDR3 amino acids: CASSQGRGYGYTF. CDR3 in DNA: TGTGCCAGCAGCCAAGGGAGAGGCTATGGCTACACCTTC.

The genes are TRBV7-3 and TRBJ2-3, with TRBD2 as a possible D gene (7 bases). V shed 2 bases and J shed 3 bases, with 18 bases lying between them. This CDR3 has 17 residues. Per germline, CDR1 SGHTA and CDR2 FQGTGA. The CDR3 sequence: CASSLLGGGRGTDTQYF. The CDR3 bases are TGTGCCAGCAGCTTACTTGGGGGGGGCCGGGGAACAGATACGCAGTATTTT.

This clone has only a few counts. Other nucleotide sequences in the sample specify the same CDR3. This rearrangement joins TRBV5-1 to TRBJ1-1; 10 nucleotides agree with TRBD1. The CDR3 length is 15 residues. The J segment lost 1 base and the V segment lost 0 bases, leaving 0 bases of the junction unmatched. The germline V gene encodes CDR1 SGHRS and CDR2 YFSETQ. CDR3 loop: CASSLGDRGNTEAFF. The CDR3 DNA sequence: TGCGCCAGCAGCTTGGGGGACAGGGGGAACACTGAAGCTTTCTTT. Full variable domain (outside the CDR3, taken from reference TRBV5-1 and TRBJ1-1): KAGVTQTPRYLIKTRGQQVTLSCSPISGHRSVSWYQQTPGQGLQFLFEYFSETQRNKGNFPGRFSGRQFSNSRSEMNVSTLELGDSALYLCASSLGDRGNTEAFFGQGTRLTVV.

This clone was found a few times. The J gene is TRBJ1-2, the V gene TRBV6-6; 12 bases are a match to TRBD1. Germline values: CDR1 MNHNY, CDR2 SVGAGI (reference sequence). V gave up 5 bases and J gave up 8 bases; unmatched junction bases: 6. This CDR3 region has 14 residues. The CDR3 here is CASSQGQGARGYTF. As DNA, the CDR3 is TGTGCCAGCAGTCAGGGACAGGGGGCGCGAGGCTACACCTTC.